The rows below give T cell receptor beta chains drawn from one sample of a study of blood T cell repertoires in COVID-19. This table comes from immunoSEQ multiplex PCR, and its TCRdb copy is limited to in-frame clones, with some not included. The sample holds 320,000 or so clones, around nine tenths seen once. Specimen: PBMCs or T cells enriched from blood (not recorded which). The receptor set was obtained from a young man who had recovered from COVID-19. CDR3s include the opening cysteine and the closing phenylalanine or tryptophan. The D gene is left open where the match is weak. Not every row has a clone size; where given, it reads once, few, many or a size class.

size	V	J	D	CDR3	DNA
.	TRBV11-2	TRBJ2-2	TRBD1	CASSWGQGRTGELFF	TGTGCCAGCAGCTGGGGACAGGGGCGGACCGGGGAGCTGTTTTTT
.	TRBV2	TRBJ2-7	.	CASSEPGAYEQYF	TGTGCCAGCAGTGAGCCAGGTGCCTACGAGCAGTACTTC
.	TRBV19	TRBJ2-2	.	CASSITTNTGELFF	TGTGCCAGTAGTATAACTACGAACACCGGGGAGCTGTTTTTT
once	TRBV2	TRBJ1-4	.	CASSYLSGLFF	TGTGCCAGCAGTTACCTGTCGGGACTGTTTTTT
.	TRBV7-9	TRBJ2-7	.	CASSLGGESYEQYF	TGTGCCAGCAGCTTAGGGGGAGAGAGCTACGAGCAGTACTTC
.	TRBV5-1	TRBJ2-7	.	CASSLDIFYEQYF	TGCGCCAGCAGCTTGGATATCTTCTACGAGCAGTACTTC
.	TRBV11-3	TRBJ2-1	.	CASSLASGSGEQFF	TGTGCCAGCAGCTTAGCGTCCGGGTCTGGTGAGCAGTTCTTC
.	TRBV19	TRBJ2-3	TRBD2	CASSTVLAGVSDTQYF	TGTGCCAGTAGTACGGTTCTAGCGGGGGTCTCGGATACGCAGTATTTT
.	TRBV7-9	TRBJ1-1	.	CASSRETEAFF	TGTGCCAGCAGCCGGGAGACTGAAGCTTTCTTT
.	TRBV5-4	TRBJ2-3	.	CASSFDRDTQYF	TGTGCCAGCAGTTTTGACAGAGATACGCAGTATTTT
.	TRBV4-1	TRBJ1-1	TRBD1	CASSPSRQGALNTEAFF	TGCGCCAGCAGCCCATCAAGACAGGGGGCCCTGAACACTGAAGCTTTCTTT
.	TRBV24-1	TRBJ1-4	.	CATSDPRGGGEKLFF	TGTGCCACCAGTGACCCTCGCGGTGGAGGTGAAAAACTGTTTTTT
.	TRBV10-3	TRBJ2-7	TRBD1	CAISPGQGVYEQYF	TGTGCCATCAGTCCGGGACAGGGGGTTTACGAGCAGTACTTC
.	TRBV28	TRBJ2-1	TRBD1	CASSTSGQGTNEQFF	TGTGCCAGCAGTACCTCAGGACAGGGGACGAATGAGCAGTTCTTC
.	TRBV7-2	TRBJ1-3	TRBD1	CASSLAGTGNGNTIYF	TGTGCCAGCAGCTTAGCGGGGACAGGGAACGGAAACACCATATATTTT
.	TRBV30	TRBJ1-5	.	CAWSVEGNQPQHF	TGTGCCTGGAGTGTAGAGGGCAATCAGCCCCAGCATTTT
once	TRBV24-1	TRBJ2-2	TRBD2	CATSDPAGGNTGELFF	TGTGCCACCAGTGATCCAGCGGGGGGAAACACCGGGGAGCTGTTTTTT
.	TRBV15	TRBJ2-7	TRBD1	CATSSQDRGHEQYF	TGTGCCACCAGCAGCCAGGACAGGGGTCACGAGCAGTACTTC
.	TRBV5-6	TRBJ1-4	.	CASSSTGKVSEKLFF	TGTGCCAGCAGCTCCACAGGGAAGGTTTCTGAAAAACTGTTTTTT
.	TRBV11-2	TRBJ1-4	.	CASSLLRQSNEKLFF	TGTGCCAGCAGCTTATTGAGACAGTCTAATGAAAAACTGTTTTTT
.	TRBV3-1/TRBV3-2	TRBJ1-2	.	CASSQARNAGDYGYTF	TGTGCCAGCAGCCAAGCGAGAAACGCAGGGGACTATGGCTACACCTTC
.	TRBV2	TRBJ2-7	.	CASRARQESYEQYF	TGTGCCAGCAGAGCCCGACAGGAGTCCTACGAGCAGTACTTC
.	TRBV6-5	TRBJ1-2	TRBD1	CASRRDRGNYGYTF	TGTGCCAGCAGGCGGGACAGGGGAAACTATGGCTACACCTTC
.	TRBV18	TRBJ1-6	TRBD1	CASSPTGGARNSPLHF	TGTGCCAGCTCACCGACAGGGGGCGCGAGAAATTCACCCCTCCACTTT
.	TRBV28	TRBJ1-2	.	CASSLLGPTAPNYGYTF	TGTGCCAGCAGTTTATTGGGCCCGACAGCACCTAACTATGGCTACACCTTC